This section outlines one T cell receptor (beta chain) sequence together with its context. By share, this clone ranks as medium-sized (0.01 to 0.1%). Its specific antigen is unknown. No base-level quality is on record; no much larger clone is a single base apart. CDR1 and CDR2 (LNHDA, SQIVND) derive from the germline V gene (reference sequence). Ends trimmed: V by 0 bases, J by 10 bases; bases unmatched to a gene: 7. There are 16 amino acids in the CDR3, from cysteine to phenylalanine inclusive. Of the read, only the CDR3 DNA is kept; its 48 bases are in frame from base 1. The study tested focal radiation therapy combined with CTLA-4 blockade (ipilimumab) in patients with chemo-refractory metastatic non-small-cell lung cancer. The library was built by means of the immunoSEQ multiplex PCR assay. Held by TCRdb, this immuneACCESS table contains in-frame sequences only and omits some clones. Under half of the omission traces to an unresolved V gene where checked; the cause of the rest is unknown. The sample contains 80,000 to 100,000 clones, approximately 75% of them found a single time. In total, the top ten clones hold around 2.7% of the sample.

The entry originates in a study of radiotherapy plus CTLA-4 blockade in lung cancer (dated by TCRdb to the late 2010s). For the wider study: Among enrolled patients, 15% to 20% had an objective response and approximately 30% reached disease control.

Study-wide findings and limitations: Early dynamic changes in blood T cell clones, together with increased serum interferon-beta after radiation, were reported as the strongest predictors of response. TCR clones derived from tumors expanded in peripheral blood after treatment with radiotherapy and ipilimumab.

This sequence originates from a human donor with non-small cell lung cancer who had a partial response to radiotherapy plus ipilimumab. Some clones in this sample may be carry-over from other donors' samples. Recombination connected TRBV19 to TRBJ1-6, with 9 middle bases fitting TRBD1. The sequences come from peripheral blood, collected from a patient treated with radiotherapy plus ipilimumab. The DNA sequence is TGTGCCAGTAGTATAGACCGGACAGGGGTAAGGTCACCCCTCCACTTT. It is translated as CASSIDRTGVRSPLHF.